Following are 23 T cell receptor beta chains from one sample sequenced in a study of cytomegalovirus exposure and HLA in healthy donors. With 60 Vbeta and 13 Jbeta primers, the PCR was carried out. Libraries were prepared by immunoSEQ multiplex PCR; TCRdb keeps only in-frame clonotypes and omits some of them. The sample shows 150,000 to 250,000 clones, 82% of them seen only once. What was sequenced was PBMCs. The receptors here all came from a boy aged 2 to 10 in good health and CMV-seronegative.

The CDR3 sequence is CASSIDSGGAPGNEQFF. For the CDR3, the DNA is TGTGCCAGTAGTATAGATAGCGGCGGGGCCCCGGGGAATGAGCAGTTCTTC. V is TRBV19 and J is TRBJ2-1; D might be TRBD2 (6 bases). Germline assignment: CDR1 LNHDA and CDR2 SQIVND (reference sequence). Between the trimmed V and J ends, which lost 0 bases and 7 bases, there was a span of 19 bases. This CDR3 is built from 17 residues.

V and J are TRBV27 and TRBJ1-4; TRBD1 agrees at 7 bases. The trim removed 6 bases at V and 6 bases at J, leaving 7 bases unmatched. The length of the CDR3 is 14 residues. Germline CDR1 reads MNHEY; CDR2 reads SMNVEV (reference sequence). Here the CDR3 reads CASRPRDSYEKLFF. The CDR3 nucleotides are TGTGCCAGCAGGCCTCGGGACAGTTATGAAAAACTGTTTTTT.

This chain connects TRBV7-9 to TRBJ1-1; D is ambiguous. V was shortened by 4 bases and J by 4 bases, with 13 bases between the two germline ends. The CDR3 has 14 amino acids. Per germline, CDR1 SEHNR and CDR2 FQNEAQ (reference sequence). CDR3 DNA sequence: TGTGCCAGCAGCTCAGCGCTTTCAGGCACTGAAGCTTTCTTT. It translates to CASSSALSGTEAFF.

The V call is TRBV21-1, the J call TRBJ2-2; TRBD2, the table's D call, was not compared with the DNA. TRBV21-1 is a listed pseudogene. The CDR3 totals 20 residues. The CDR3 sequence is CASCRDLGPERTANTGELFF. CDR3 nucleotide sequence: TGTGCCAGCTGCCGAGACCTGGGTCCGGAGAGGACTGCGAACACCGGGGAGCTGTTTTTT.

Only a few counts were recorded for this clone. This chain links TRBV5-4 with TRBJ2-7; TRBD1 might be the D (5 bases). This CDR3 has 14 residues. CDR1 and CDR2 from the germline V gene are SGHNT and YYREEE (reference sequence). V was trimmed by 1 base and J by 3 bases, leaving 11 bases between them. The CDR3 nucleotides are TGTGCCAGCAGCTTGAGGGGCCCGAGCTACGAGCAGTACTTC. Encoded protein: CASSLRGPSYEQYF.

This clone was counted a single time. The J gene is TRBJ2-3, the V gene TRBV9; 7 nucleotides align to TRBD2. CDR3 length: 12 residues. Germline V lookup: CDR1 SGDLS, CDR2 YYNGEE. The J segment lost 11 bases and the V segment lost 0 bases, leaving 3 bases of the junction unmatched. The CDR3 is CASSVERGEQYF. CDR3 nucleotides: TGTGCCAGCAGCGTAGAGCGGGGTGAGCAGTATTTT.

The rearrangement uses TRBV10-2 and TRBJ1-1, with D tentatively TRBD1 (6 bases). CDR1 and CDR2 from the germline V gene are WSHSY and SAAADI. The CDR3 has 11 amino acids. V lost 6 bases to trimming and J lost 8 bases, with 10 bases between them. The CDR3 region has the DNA TGCGCCAGCAGCCTGGGGACAGAAGCTTTCTTT. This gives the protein CASSLGTEAFF.

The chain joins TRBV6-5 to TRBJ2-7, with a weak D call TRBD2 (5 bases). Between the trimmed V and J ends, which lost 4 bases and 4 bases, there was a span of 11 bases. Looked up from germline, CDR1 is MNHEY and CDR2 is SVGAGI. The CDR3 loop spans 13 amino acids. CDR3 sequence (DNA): TGTGCCAGCAGTTCCGTACTAGAGTACGAGCAGTACTTC. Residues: CASSSVLEYEQYF.

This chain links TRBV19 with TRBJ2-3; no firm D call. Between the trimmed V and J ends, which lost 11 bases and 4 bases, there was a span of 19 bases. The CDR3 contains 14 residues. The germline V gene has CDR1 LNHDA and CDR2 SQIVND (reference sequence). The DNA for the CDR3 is TGTGCCTCTAAACCATTTTCAACAGCAGATACGCAGTATTTT. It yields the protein CASKPFSTADTQYF.

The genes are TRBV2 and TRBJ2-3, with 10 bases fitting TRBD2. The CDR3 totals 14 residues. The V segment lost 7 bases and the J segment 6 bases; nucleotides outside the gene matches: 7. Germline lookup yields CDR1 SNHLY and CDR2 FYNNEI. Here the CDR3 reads CASKLGLADDTQYF. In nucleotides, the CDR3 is TGTGCCAGCAAACTCGGACTAGCGGATGATACGCAGTATTTT.

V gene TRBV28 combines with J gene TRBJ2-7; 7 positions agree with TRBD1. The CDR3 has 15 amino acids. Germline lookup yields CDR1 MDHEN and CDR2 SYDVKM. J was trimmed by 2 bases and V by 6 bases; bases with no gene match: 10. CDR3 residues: CASRGWTGPPYEQYF. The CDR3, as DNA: TGTGCCAGCAGGGGATGGACAGGCCCCCCCTACGAGCAGTACTTC. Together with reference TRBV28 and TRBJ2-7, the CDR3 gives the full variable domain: DVKVTQSSRYLVKRTGEKVFLECVQDMDHENMFWYRQDPGLGLRLIYFSYDVKMKEKGDIPEGYSVSREKKERFSLILESASTNQTSMYLCASRGWTGPPYEQYFGPGTRLTVT.

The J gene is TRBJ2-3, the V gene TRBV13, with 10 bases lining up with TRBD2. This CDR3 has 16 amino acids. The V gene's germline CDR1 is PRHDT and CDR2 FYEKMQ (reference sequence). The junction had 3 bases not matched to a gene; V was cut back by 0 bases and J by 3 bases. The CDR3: CASSLGGSGGTDTQYF. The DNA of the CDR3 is TGTGCCAGCAGCTTAGGCGGTAGCGGGGGGACAGATACGCAGTATTTT. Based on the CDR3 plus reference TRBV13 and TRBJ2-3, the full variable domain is AAGVIQSPRHLIKEKRETATLKCYPIPRHDTVYWYQQGPGQDPQFLISFYEKMQSDKGSIPDRFSAQQFSDYHSELNMSSLELGDSALYFCASSLGGSGGTDTQYFGPGTRLTVL.

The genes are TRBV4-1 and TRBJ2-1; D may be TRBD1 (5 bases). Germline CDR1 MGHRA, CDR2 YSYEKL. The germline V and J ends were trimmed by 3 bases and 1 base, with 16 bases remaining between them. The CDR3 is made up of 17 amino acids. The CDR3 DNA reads TGCGCCAGCAGCCACCCCCCCGGGCAGGGATCCTACAATGAGCAGTTCTTC. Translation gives CASSHPPGQGSYNEQFF.

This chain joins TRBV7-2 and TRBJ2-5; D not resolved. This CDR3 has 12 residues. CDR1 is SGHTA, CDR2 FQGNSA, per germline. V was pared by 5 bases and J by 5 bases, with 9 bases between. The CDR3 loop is CASSPARETQYF. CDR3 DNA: TGTGCCAGCAGCCCCGCCCGGGAGACCCAGTACTTC. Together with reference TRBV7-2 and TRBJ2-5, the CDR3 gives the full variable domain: GAGVSQSPSNKVTEKGKDVELRCDPISGHTALYWYRQSLGQGLEFLIYFQGNSAPDKSGLPSDRFSAERTGGSVSTLTIQRTQQEDSAVYLCASSPARETQYFGPGTRLLVL.

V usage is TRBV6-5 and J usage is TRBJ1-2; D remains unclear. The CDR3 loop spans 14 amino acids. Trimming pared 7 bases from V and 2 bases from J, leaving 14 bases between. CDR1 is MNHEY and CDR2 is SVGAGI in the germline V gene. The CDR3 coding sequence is TGTGCCAGCACCCTACCTGGAGTCAACTATGGCTACACCTTC. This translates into CASTLPGVNYGYTF.

Written as DNA, the CDR3 is TGTGCCAGCAGTTTAGTTCAGGGGGCCTTTTTTAATGAAAAACTGTTTTTT. Encoded protein: CASSLVQGAFFNEKLFF. The gene calls are TRBV28 and TRBJ1-4; 8 bases map to TRBD1. The CDR3 consists of 17 residues. Trimming cost V 2 bases and J 4 bases; bases outside gene matches: 9. CDR1 and CDR2 from the germline V gene are MDHEN and SYDVKM.

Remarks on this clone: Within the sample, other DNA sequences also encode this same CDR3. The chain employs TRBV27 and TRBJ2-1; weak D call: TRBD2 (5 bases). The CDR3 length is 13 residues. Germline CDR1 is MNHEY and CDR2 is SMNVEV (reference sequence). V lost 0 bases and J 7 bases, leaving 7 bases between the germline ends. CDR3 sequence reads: CASSLSGRNEQFF. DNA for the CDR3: TGTGCCAGCAGTTTATCTGGGAGAAATGAGCAGTTCTTC.

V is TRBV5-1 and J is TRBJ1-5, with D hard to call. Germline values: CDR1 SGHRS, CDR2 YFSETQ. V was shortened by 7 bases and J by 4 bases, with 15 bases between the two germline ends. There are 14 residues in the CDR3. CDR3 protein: CASSQEAHNQPQHF. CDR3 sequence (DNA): TGCGCCAGCTCCCAAGAGGCCCATAATCAGCCCCAGCATTTT. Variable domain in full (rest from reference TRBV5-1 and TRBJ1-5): KAGVTQTPRYLIKTRGQQVTLSCSPISGHRSVSWYQQTPGQGLQFLFEYFSETQRNKGNFPGRFSGRQFSNSRSEMNVSTLELGDSALYLCASSQEAHNQPQHFGDGTRLSIL.

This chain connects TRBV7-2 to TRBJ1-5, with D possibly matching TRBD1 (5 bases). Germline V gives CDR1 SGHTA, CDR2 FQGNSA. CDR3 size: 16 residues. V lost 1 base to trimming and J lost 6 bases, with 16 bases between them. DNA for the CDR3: TGTGCCAGCAGCTTAGGGGCGGGGGTAATGGGTCAGCCCCAGCATTTT. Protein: CASSLGAGVMGQPQHF.

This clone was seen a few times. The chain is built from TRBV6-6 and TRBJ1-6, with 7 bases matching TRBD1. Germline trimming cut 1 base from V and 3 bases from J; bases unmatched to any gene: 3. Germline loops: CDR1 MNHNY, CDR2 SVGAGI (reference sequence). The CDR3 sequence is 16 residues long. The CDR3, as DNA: TGTGCCAGCAGTTACTTAGGGACAGACTATAATTCACCCCTCCACTTT. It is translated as CASSYLGTDYNSPLHF.

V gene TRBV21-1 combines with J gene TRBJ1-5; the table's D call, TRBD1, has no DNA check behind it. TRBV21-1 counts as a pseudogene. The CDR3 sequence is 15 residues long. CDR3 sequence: CASSGDRVYNQPQHF. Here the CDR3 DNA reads TGTGCCAGCAGCGGCGACAGGGTTTACAATCAGCCCCAGCATTTT.

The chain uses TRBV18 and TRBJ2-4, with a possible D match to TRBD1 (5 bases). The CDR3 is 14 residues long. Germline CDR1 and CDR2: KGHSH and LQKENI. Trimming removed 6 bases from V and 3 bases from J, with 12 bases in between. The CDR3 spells CASSLTDIKNIQYF. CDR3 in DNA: TGTGCCAGCTCTCTGACAGACATCAAAAACATTCAGTACTTC.

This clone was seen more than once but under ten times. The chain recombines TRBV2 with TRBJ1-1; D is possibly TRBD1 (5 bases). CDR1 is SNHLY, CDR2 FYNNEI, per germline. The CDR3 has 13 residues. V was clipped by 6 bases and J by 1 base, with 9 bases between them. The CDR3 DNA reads TGTGCCAGCAGGACAGCCCAGAACACTGAAGCTTTCTTT. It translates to CASRTAQNTEAFF.